This T cell receptor (beta chain) was found in a study of identical twins. This clonotype was seen a few times. Its antigen is unidentified. Study-level points and caveats: Abundant beta clonotypes from cord blood had fewer insertions, unlike memory repertoires, which showed none. Twin-shared out-of-frame alpha sequences were enriched for low generation probability.

In TCRdb, the 5' RACE reads were re-called with MiXCR into one record per CDR3 protein. Among 250,000 to 350,000 distinct CDR3 sequences listed, less than 9% were seen once. Looked up from germline, CDR1 is DFQATT and CDR2 is SNEGSKA (reference sequence). CDR3 size: 15 residues. V was clipped by 6 bases and J by 6 bases; unmatched bases: 10. This sample also appeared in a second study, on yellow fever vaccine responses in identical twins.

The sample comprised memory (CD45RO+) T cells sorted from blood. This chain uses TRBV20-1 with TRBJ1-6; TRBD1 matches at 8 bases. This receptor was taken from a woman aged 18-29 years in good health. The CDR3 DNA follows: TGCAGTGCAATGACCGGACAGGGTTCTAATTCACCCCTCCACTTT. Translating it yields CSAMTGQGSNSPLHF.